Listed below are T cell receptor beta chains from one sample, sequenced in a study of PD-L1 blockade in urothelial cancer. Sequencing was performed with immunoSEQ multiplex PCR; in TCRdb, only in-frame clones are kept and a portion is missing. The top ten clones hold 4.7% of a sample with about 74,000 clones, under 90% of them seen once. Sequencing used PBMCs, obtained around atezolizumab (anti-PD-L1) treatment. Every receptor here comes from a man aged 70-80 years with urothelial cancer. CDR3s include the opening cysteine and the closing phenylalanine or tryptophan. A D gene is named only where the DNA matches it firmly. Clone size, where shown, is once, few, many, or a class for clones that have expanded.

j_call v_call d_call clone_size cdr3_aa cdr3_nt
TRBJ1-1 TRBV4-1 TRBD1 - CASSQTQGAITEAFF TGCGCCAGCAGCCAGACCCAGGGGGCCATCACTGAAGCTTTCTTT
TRBJ1-2 TRBV7-3 TRBD1 - CASSSGVGTGEGYTF TGTGCCAGCAGCTCAGGGGTTGGGACAGGGGAAGGCTACACCTTC
TRBJ2-3 TRBV5-1 - once CASSLALPTGTQTRRTDTQYF TGCGCCAGCAGCTTGGCCCTCCCGACAGGCACCCAAACCCGCCGCACAGATACGCAGTATTTT
TRBJ2-5 TRBV19 TRBD1 - CASSTGTGPQETQYF TGTGCCAGTAGTACCGGGACAGGGCCCCAAGAGACCCAGTACTTC
TRBJ2-2 TRBV9 - - CASSPLARNTGELFF TGTGCCAGCAGCCCCCTAGCGAGGAACACCGGGGAGCTGTTTTTT
TRBJ2-2 TRBV27 TRBD2 - CASIPISPSGSYTGELFF TGTGCCAGCATCCCCATTTCTCCTAGCGGGAGTTACACCGGGGAGCTGTTTTTT
TRBJ2-1 TRBV7-4 TRBD1 - CASSFPRQGSYNEQFF TGTGCCAGCAGCTTCCCCAGACAGGGATCCTACAATGAGCAGTTCTTC
TRBJ2-1 TRBV27 - once CASRPGRASVPYNEQFF TGTGCCAGCAGGCCCGGCAGGGCTAGCGTTCCCTACAATGAGCAGTTCTTC
TRBJ2-1 TRBV10-1 - - CASSLSSYNEQFF TGCGCCAGCAGTTTGAGCTCCTACAATGAGCAGTTCTTC
TRBJ2-3 TRBV6-4 TRBD2 - CASSREAGGPDTQYF TGTGCCAGCAGTCGAGAGGCGGGAGGGCCGGATACGCAGTATTTT
TRBJ1-1 TRBV28 - - CASSLPQATEAFF TGTGCCAGCAGTTTGCCGCAGGCCACTGAAGCTTTCTTT
TRBJ2-2 TRBV4-2 - - CASSQVFTTSTGELFF TGTGCCAGCAGCCAAGTCTTCACCACGAGCACCGGGGAGCTGTTTTTT
TRBJ2-3 TRBV6-1 TRBD2 - CASSETWSSGPSTDTQYF TGTGCCAGCAGTGAAACTTGGTCTAGCGGACCTAGCACAGATACGCAGTATTTT
TRBJ1-5 TRBV28 TRBD1 - CASEGAGGNQPQHF TGTGCCAGCGAGGGGGCTGGAGGCAATCAGCCCCAGCATTTT
TRBJ1-1 TRBV28 - - CASSLPGKATEAFF TGTGCCAGCAGTTTACCAGGGAAGGCCACTGAAGCTTTCTTT
TRBJ2-2 TRBV7-6 - - CASSFVQGGSGELFF TGTGCCAGCAGCTTTGTCCAAGGGGGAAGCGGGGAGCTGTTTTTT
TRBJ2-7 TRBV5-1 - - CASSLKQGSYEQYF TGCGCCAGCAGCTTAAAACAGGGCTCCTACGAGCAGTACTTC
TRBJ2-7 TRBV7-2 - - CASSLGRPSPQQYF TGTGCCAGCAGCTTAGGGCGTCCTAGCCCCCAGCAGTACTTC
TRBJ2-1 TRBV5-6 TRBD1 - CASSLARGRGSSSYNEQFF TGTGCCAGCAGCTTGGCCAGGGGGCGCGGATCCAGCTCCTACAATGAGCAGTTCTTC
TRBJ2-2 TRBV15 - - CATSRDLGDNGELFF TGTGCCACCAGCAGAGATTTAGGGGATAACGGGGAGCTGTTTTTT
TRBJ2-2 TRBV4-1 TRBD2 - CASSSLAGDNIGELFF TGCGCCAGCAGCTCACTAGCGGGAGATAACATCGGGGAGCTGTTTTTT
TRBJ1-5 TRBV6-5 TRBD1 - CASSWDRAQPQHF TGTGCCAGCAGTTGGGACAGGGCACAGCCCCAGCATTTT
TRBJ2-2 TRBV11-2 - - CASSLAAGGTGELFF TGTGCCAGCAGCTTAGCGGCAGGGGGGACCGGGGAGCTGTTTTTT
TRBJ1-1 TRBV5-1 - - CASSLSWAENTEAFF TGCGCCAGCAGCTTGTCCTGGGCAGAGAACACTGAAGCTTTCTTT
TRBJ1-4 TRBV5-1 TRBD1 many CASSLQGATIQEKLFF TGCGCCAGCAGCTTGCAGGGGGCAACTATACAAGAAAAACTGTTTTTT
TRBJ2-1 TRBV19 TRBD2 - CASSIAASGGGEQFF TGTGCCAGTAGTATAGCGGCCTCCGGGGGGGGTGAGCAGTTCTTC
TRBJ1-4 TRBV6-1 - - CASSHKQATNEKLFF TGTGCCAGCAGCCACAAACAGGCAACTAATGAAAAACTGTTTTTT
TRBJ2-5 TRBV5-1 - - CASSLGGKGETQYF TGCGCCAGCAGCTTGGGCGGGAAGGGAGAGACCCAGTACTTC
TRBJ1-1 TRBV29-1 TRBD1 - CSVSGTGGWGTEAFF TGCAGCGTTTCCGGGACAGGGGGTTGGGGAACTGAAGCTTTCTTT
TRBJ1-4 TRBV5-1 - - CASSLDSVTNEKLFF TGCGCCAGCAGCTTGGACTCGGTAACTAATGAAAAACTGTTTTTT
TRBJ2-3 TRBV11-2 - - CASSLTGPTDTQYF TGTGCCAGCAGCTTAACAGGGCCGACAGATACGCAGTATTTT
TRBJ1-2 TRBV7-9 - - CASSLAGPNYGYTF TGTGCCAGCAGCTTAGCGGGGCCTAACTATGGCTACACCTTC
TRBJ2-7 TRBV28 TRBD2 - CASRNSGGSYEQYF TGTGCCAGCAGAAATAGCGGGGGATCCTACGAGCAGTACTTC
TRBJ1-2 TRBV6-6 - - CASSLDRNYGYTF TGTGCCAGCAGTTTAGACAGGAACTATGGCTACACCTTC
TRBJ2-1 TRBV29-1 TRBD2 - CSVAGTSGTRNNEQFF TGCAGCGTGGCCGGGACTAGCGGGACCCGAAACAATGAGCAGTTCTTC
TRBJ2-7 TRBV30 TRBD1 - CACTGTGYLRVGYEQYF TGTGCCTGCACCGGGACAGGGTACTTGCGGGTTGGATACGAGCAGTACTTC
TRBJ1-6 TRBV28 - - CASNTGISPLHF TGTGCCAGCAATACAGGGATTTCACCCCTCCACTTT
TRBJ2-7 TRBV29-1 TRBD2 - CSVTGLAGFGEQYF TGCAGCGTAACGGGACTAGCGGGATTTGGCGAGCAGTACTTC
TRBJ1-1 TRBV19 TRBD1 - CASSRQGNTEAFF TGTGCCAGTTCGAGACAGGGTAACACTGAAGCTTTCTTT
TRBJ2-2 TRBV6-6 TRBD1 - CASSPADRVNAGELFF TGTGCCAGCAGTCCCGCCGACAGGGTAAACGCCGGGGAGCTGTTTTTT
TRBJ1-5 TRBV9 TRBD1 - CASSPHRGDNQPQHF TGTGCCAGCAGCCCTCACAGGGGGGACAATCAGCCCCAGCATTTT
TRBJ2-1 TRBV5-5 TRBD2 - CASSLGLAGGGNEQFF TGTGCCAGCAGCTTGGGACTAGCGGGAGGTGGTAATGAGCAGTTCTTC
TRBJ1-1 TRBV27 - - CASSLSGQRTEAFF TGTGCCAGCAGTTTATCGGGACAAAGGACTGAAGCTTTCTTT
TRBJ2-2 TRBV18 - - CASSPVETTGELFF TGTGCCAGCTCACCCGTAGAGACTACCGGGGAGCTGTTTTTT
TRBJ1-2 TRBV9 - - CASSVGGGLEGYTF TGTGCCAGCAGCGTAGGTGGAGGGCTTGAAGGCTACACCTTC
TRBJ1-4 TRBV4-1 - - CASSRGGTNEKLFF TGCGCCAGCAGCCGAGGGGGAACTAATGAAAAACTGTTTTTT
TRBJ2-7 TRBV18 - - CASSKEWGDEQYF TGTGCCAGCTCAAAGGAATGGGGGGACGAGCAGTACTTC
TRBJ2-1 TRBV11-2 TRBD1 - CASSAYRGPNNEQFF TGTGCCAGCAGCGCGTACAGGGGGCCGAACAATGAGCAGTTCTTC
TRBJ1-1 TRBV5-1 - - CASSFDRNTEAFF TGCGCCAGCAGCTTTGACAGGAACACTGAAGCTTTCTTT
TRBJ1-2 TRBV6-1 TRBD1 - CASSGLWFAGQGYGYTF TGTGCCAGCAGTGGATTATGGTTTGCGGGACAGGGCTATGGCTACACCTTC
TRBJ1-2 TRBV10-3 TRBD1 few CAISTGTGDYGYTF TGTGCCATCAGCACCGGGACAGGGGACTATGGCTACACCTTC
TRBJ1-1 TRBV18 TRBD1 - CASSPPRGLVNTEAFF TGTGCCAGCTCACCACCAAGGGGGCTAGTAAACACTGAAGCTTTCTTT
TRBJ2-1 TRBV18 - - CASSPIIGTSYNEQFF TGTGCCAGCTCACCAATAATAGGGACATCATACAATGAGCAGTTCTTC
TRBJ2-5 TRBV19 - - CASSIALREKTQYF TGTGCCAGTAGTATCGCATTGAGGGAGAAGACCCAGTACTTC
TRBJ2-3 TRBV4-1 TRBD1 many CASSQGLGQSTDTQYF TGCGCCAGCAGCCAAGGTCTGGGACAGAGCACAGATACGCAGTATTTT
TRBJ1-1 TRBV7-8 TRBD1 - CASSLDWTGKGGARGTEAFF TGTGCCAGCAGCTTAGATTGGACAGGGAAGGGGGGGGCTAGAGGCACTGAAGCTTTCTTT
TRBJ2-7 TRBV6-5 TRBD1 - CASTTDRGYEQYF TGTGCCAGCACCACCGACAGGGGCTACGAGCAGTACTTC
TRBJ2-5 TRBV20-1 - - CSAMELKTQYF TGCAGTGCCATGGAGTTGAAGACCCAGTACTTC
TRBJ2-2 TRBV9 - once CASSAPWAGATGELFF TGTGCCAGCAGCGCCCCTTGGGCGGGGGCTACCGGGGAGCTGTTTTTT